The sequence of this T cell receptor beta chain was determined in a study of cytomegalovirus exposure and HLA in healthy donors. This PCR relied on a set of 60 Vbeta primers and 13 Jbeta primers. Authors' data handling: Unique TCR beta chains numbered approximately 80 million in a later analysis, with roughly 10 million shared. Assay: immunoSEQ multiplex PCR; the TCRdb copy retains only in-frame clones and omits some. V, J and clone size are taken as reported in that table, and D and trimming were inferred from the DNA itself. This table holds tens of thousands of clones. Whole-study results and caveats: In a later analysis, fewer than 20,000 TCR beta sequences were associated with HLA alleles at 0.05 false discovery rate.

Trimming cost V 5 bases and J 4 bases; bases outside gene matches: 8. Germline lookup yields CDR1 KGHSH and CDR2 LQKENI. The CDR3 is 16 residues long. A remark on this clone: The target antigen is unknown.

The genes are TRBV18 and TRBJ1-5; 10 bases are shared with TRBD1. Sequenced sample: PBMCs. This sequence originates from a man younger than 35 in good health and CMV-seropositive. In nucleotides, the CDR3 is TGTGCCAGCTCATACCGGGACAGGGGATTTAATCAGCCCCAGCATTTT. Its translation is CASSYRDRGFNQPQHF.